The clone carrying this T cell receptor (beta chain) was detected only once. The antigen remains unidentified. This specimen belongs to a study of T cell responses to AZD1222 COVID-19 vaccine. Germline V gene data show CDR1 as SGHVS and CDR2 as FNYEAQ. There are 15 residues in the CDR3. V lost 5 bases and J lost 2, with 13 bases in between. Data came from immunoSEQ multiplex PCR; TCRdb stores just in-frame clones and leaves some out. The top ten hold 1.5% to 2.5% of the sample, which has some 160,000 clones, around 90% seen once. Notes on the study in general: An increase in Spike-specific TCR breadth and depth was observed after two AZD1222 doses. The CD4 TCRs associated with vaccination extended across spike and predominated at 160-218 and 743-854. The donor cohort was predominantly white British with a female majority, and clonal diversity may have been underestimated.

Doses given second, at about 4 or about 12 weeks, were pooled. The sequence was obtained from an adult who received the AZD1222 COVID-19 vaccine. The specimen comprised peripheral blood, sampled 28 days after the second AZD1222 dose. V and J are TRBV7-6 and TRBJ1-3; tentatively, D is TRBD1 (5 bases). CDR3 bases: TGTGCCAGCAGCCCAACAAGGGGACCTGGAAACACCATATATTTT. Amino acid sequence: CASSPTRGPGNTIYF.